Each of the 17 T cell receptor beta chains below was sequenced from the same sample in a study of blood T cell repertoires in COVID-19. This table comes from immunoSEQ multiplex PCR, and its TCRdb copy is limited to in-frame clones, with some not included. The sample has 150,000 to 200,000 clones, around 81% seen once. Specimen: peripheral blood. These receptors all stem from a human donor with acute or convalescent COVID-19. The donor label of this sample is uncertain.

This chain connects TRBV30 to TRBJ1-5; possibly TRBD1 for D (6 bases). V lost 0 bases, J lost 5 bases, and 14 bases lay in between. The CDR3 totals 15 residues. Germline values: CDR1 GTSNPN, CDR2 SVGIG (reference sequence). The CDR3 here is CAWSVRRGGDQPQHF. The CDR3 DNA is TGTGCCTGGAGTGTAAGAAGAGGGGGGGATCAGCCCCAGCATTTT. Supplemented by reference TRBV30 and TRBJ1-5, the full variable domain reads SQTIHQWPATLVQPVGSPLSLECTVEGTSNPNLYWYRQAAGRGLQLLFYSVGIGQISSEVPQNLSASRPQDRQFILSSKKLLLSDSGFYLCAWSVRRGGDQPQHFGDGTRLSIL.

This clone was seen a few times. The chain is built from TRBV12-3 or TRBV12-4 and TRBJ2-1; D might be TRBD1 (6 bases). The CDR3 spans 13 residues. V shed 5 bases and J shed 10 bases, with 15 bases lying between them. The CDR3 is CASSHRDIQEQFF. The CDR3 coding sequence is TGTGCCAGCAGTCACCGGGACATACAAGAGCAGTTCTTC.

The rearrangement uses TRBV5-1 and TRBJ2-1; TRBD2 agrees at 7 bases. The germline V gene has CDR1 SGHRS and CDR2 YFSETQ. The CDR3 runs 16 residues. V was clipped by 6 bases and J by 4 bases; unmatched bases: 13. The CDR3 DNA is TGCGCCAGCACCCTGGGAGGGGCTCGAGGGTACAATGAGCAGTTCTTC. It specifies CASTLGGARGYNEQFF.

This clone was detected only a few times. The CDR3 spells CASSLGQNYEQYF. CDR3 sequence (DNA): TGTGCCAGCAGTTTAGGACAGAACTACGAGCAGTACTTC. The J gene is TRBJ2-7, the V gene TRBV2; D perhaps matches TRBD1 (6 bases). This CDR3 has 13 residues. Germline CDR1 is SNHLY and CDR2 is FYNNEI. V was pared by 5 bases and J by 3 bases, with 11 bases between.

The V gene is TRBV5-6, the J gene TRBJ2-6; TRBD1 aligns across 8 bases. Trimming at V came to 4 bases and at J to 4 bases, leaving 13 bases not matched to a gene. The CDR3 length is 18 residues. Germline CDR1 reads SGHDT; CDR2 reads YYEEEE. The CDR3 bases are TGTGCCAGCAGCAGACTGCAGGGGGCCTGGGGCGGGGCCAACGTCCTGACTTTC. Translated: CASSRLQGAWGGANVLTF. The full variable domain, with the rest looked up from reference TRBV5-6 and TRBJ2-6, is DAGVTQSPTHLIKTRGQQVTLRCSPKSGHDTVSWYQQALGQGPQFIFQYYEEEERQRGNFPDRFSGHQFPNYSSELNVNALLLGDSALYLCASSRLQGAWGGANVLTFGAGSRLTVL.

J is TRBJ2-5 and V is TRBV11-3, with 10 positions matching TRBD1. CDR1 and CDR2 (germline): SGHNT, YENEEA. Germline trimming cut 5 bases from V and 2 bases from J; bases unmatched to any gene: 5. This CDR3 region has 15 residues. The CDR3 loop is CASSPGQGKQETQYF. DNA of the CDR3: TGTGCCAGCAGCCCGGGACAGGGGAAGCAAGAGACCCAGTACTTC.

The count of this clone is one. V is TRBV5-1 and J is TRBJ1-4; D ambiguous. The CDR3 runs 14 residues. Germline lookup yields CDR1 SGHRS and CDR2 YFSETQ. Trimming cost V 5 bases and J 8 bases, with 16 bases left between them. CDR3 DNA: TGCGCCAGCAGGATCAGTCGAGACAACGAAAAACTGTTTTTT. Residues: CASRISRDNEKLFF.

V usage is TRBV7-2 and J usage is TRBJ2-5; D is possibly TRBD2 (5 bases). Trimming left V 0 bases short and J 5 bases short, with 10 bases between. The CDR3 runs to 14 residues. The germline V gene has CDR1 SGHTA and CDR2 FQGNSA. This CDR3 reads CASSLAGDWETQYF. The CDR3 nucleotides read TGTGCCAGCAGCTTAGCGGGAGACTGGGAGACCCAGTACTTC.

The CDR3, as DNA: TGTGCCAGCAGTGAACAAGGTCAGGGGGGCGAAAAACTGTTTTTT. Its translation is CASSEQGQGGEKLFF. The chain combines TRBV2 with TRBJ1-4; 7 nucleotides agree with TRBD1. Germline lookup yields CDR1 SNHLY and CDR2 FYNNEI. The CDR3 runs 15 residues. With V trimmed by 2 bases and J by 8 bases, 8 bases remained unmatched. The whole variable domain, filled in from reference TRBV2 and TRBJ1-4, reads EPEVTQTPSHQVTQMGQEVILRCVPISNHLYFYWYRQILGQKVEFLVSFYNNEISEKSEIFDDQFSVERPDGSNFTLKIRSTKLEDSAMYFCASSEQGQGGEKLFFGSGTQLSVL.

A few counts support this clone. The chain recombines TRBV6-2 or TRBV6-3 with TRBJ2-7; 14 bases match TRBD2. The CDR3 is made up of 15 amino acids. The germline CDR1 and CDR2 sequences are MNHEY and SVGEGT. J was trimmed by 3 bases and V by 5 bases; bases with no gene match: 3. CDR3 region: CASSDGLAGGYEQYF. The CDR3, as DNA: TGTGCCAGCAGTGACGGACTAGCGGGGGGCTACGAGCAGTACTTC.

The rearrangement joins TRBV7-9 to TRBJ2-3; D perhaps matches TRBD2 (6 bases). Germline CDR1 is SEHNR and CDR2 is FQNEAQ (reference sequence). The CDR3 loop spans 19 amino acids. V lost 6 bases and J 1 base, leaving 26 bases between the germline ends. CDR3 protein: CASRLPPGLSLSGTDTQYF. DNA for the CDR3: TGTGCCAGCAGACTTCCACCGGGACTTTCCCTCTCAGGCACAGATACGCAGTATTTT.

The chain is built from TRBV19 and TRBJ2-1; D possibly matches TRBD1 or TRBD2 (5 bases each). The CDR3 extends over 12 amino acids. From germline, CDR1 is LNHDA and CDR2 SQIVND (reference sequence). Trimming cost V 5 bases and J 9 bases, with 11 bases left between them. The CDR3 region is CASSLGAGEQFF. The CDR3 bases are TGTGCCAGTAGTTTAGGGGCGGGTGAGCAGTTCTTC.

The chain links TRBV3-1 (or the pseudogene TRBV3-2) to TRBJ2-3; 9 bases fit TRBD1. Germline CDR1 reads LGHDT; CDR2 reads YNNKEL (reference sequence). CDR3 length equals 15 residues. The junction had 5 bases not matched to a gene; V was cut back by 0 bases and J by 7 bases. Here the CDR3 reads CASSQDHRGPNTQYF. The CDR3 DNA reads as TGTGCCAGCAGCCAAGACCACAGGGGGCCAAATACGCAGTATTTT.

This chain links TRBV28 with TRBJ1-1, with 8 bases identical to TRBD1. J was trimmed by 0 bases and V by 8 bases; bases with no gene match: 11. The CDR3 has 16 amino acids. The germline gives CDR1 MDHEN, CDR2 SYDVKM. CDR3: CASPPGTGPMNTEAFF. As DNA, the CDR3 is TGTGCCAGCCCCCCCGGGACAGGCCCTATGAACACTGAAGCTTTCTTT.

The CDR3 bases are TGTGCCAGCAGTCCTACCGGAGATACGCAGTATTTT. The encoded protein is CASSPTGDTQYF. V usage is TRBV27 and J usage is TRBJ2-3; D ambiguous. Deletions cut 5 bases from V and 5 bases from J, with 8 bases between. Germline V gene data show CDR1 as MNHEY and CDR2 as SMNVEV (reference sequence). This CDR3 region has 12 residues.

In DNA, the CDR3 is TGTGCCTGGAGGCCAAGAGGACAGGGTGAGGGTCCCCAGCATTTT. Its translation is CAWRPRGQGEGPQHF. V and J are TRBV30 and TRBJ1-5; 8 positions match TRBD1. CDR3 size: 15 residues. V lost 3 bases, J lost 10 bases, and 14 bases stayed unmatched. Per the germline V gene, CDR1 is GTSNPN and CDR2 is SVGIG (reference sequence).

The chain employs TRBV7-8 and TRBJ1-2; D remains ambiguous. Trimming cost V 2 bases and J 2 bases, with 6 bases left between them. Per germline, CDR1 SGHVS and CDR2 FQNEAQ. There are 13 residues in the CDR3. The CDR3 bases are TGTGCCAGCAGCTTAAAACAGAACTATGGCTACACCTTC. This gives the protein CASSLKQNYGYTF. The complete variable domain, with remaining parts taken from reference TRBV7-8 and TRBJ1-2, reads GAGVSQSPRYKVAKRGQDVALRCDPISGHVSLFWYQQALGQGPEFLTYFQNEAQLDKSGLPSDRFFAERPEGSVSTLKIQRTQQEDSAVYLCASSLKQNYGYTFGSGTRLTVV.